These T cell receptor beta chains were read from a single sample in a study of T cell responses to AZD1222 COVID-19 vaccine. Profiling relied on immunoSEQ multiplex PCR, and the TCRdb table lists in-frame clones only, not all of them. Of about 150,000 clones in the sample, 80% to 90% were seen once. The sequencing used peripheral blood, collected on day 0 of AZD1222 vaccination. The receptor source for this set is an adult in good health. The CDR3 runs from the conserved cysteine through the conserved F or W. D genes are given only for firm matches. Clone size is not always given. Where it is, it says once, few, many or a class for expanded clones.

clone_size	d_call	v_call	j_call	cdr3_aa	cdr3_nt
NA	NA	TRBV7-9	TRBJ2-2	CASSLGVGGSTGELFF	TGTGCCAGCAGCCTTGGGGTGGGGGGATCCACCGGGGAGCTGTTTTTT
NA	TRBD2	TRBV10-3	TRBJ2-3	CAISDSAGATDTQYF	TGTGCCATCAGTGACTCAGCGGGGGCAACAGATACGCAGTATTTT
NA	NA	TRBV29-1	TRBJ1-4	CSVEFGTNEKLFF	TGCAGCGTGGAATTCGGGACTAATGAAAAACTGTTTTTT
NA	NA	TRBV12-3/TRBV12-4	TRBJ1-4	CASSLGWEKLFF	TGTGCCAGCAGTTTAGGGTGGGAAAAACTGTTTTTT
once	NA	TRBV3-1/TRBV3-2	TRBJ2-5	CASRRETQYF	TGTGCCAGCCGCCGGGAGACCCAGTACTTC
NA	TRBD1	TRBV12-3/TRBV12-4	TRBJ1-2	CASSLQGVNGYTF	TGTGCCAGCAGTTTACAGGGGGTTAATGGCTACACCTTC
NA	NA	TRBV30	TRBJ1-1	CAWSVVPNTEAFF	TGTGCCTGGAGTGTAGTACCGAACACTGAAGCTTTCTTT
NA	NA	TRBV30	TRBJ2-3	CAWSVRATDTQYF	TGTGCCTGGAGTGTAAGGGCCACAGATACGCAGTATTTT
NA	TRBD1	TRBV6-2/TRBV6-3	TRBJ1-2	CASSSATGRHGYTF	TGTGCCAGCAGTTCCGCGACAGGGAGACATGGCTACACCTTC
once	NA	TRBV30	TRBJ1-2	CAWTRQALNYGYTF	TGTGCCTGGACCCGACAGGCCCTTAACTATGGCTACACCTTC
NA	TRBD1	TRBV24-1	TRBJ2-7	CATSPRDRGREQYF	TGTGCCACCAGTCCCCGGGACAGGGGTCGCGAGCAGTACTTC
once	NA	TRBV7-9	TRBJ2-7	CASTLGGYEQYF	TGTGCCAGCACCCTCGGAGGTTACGAGCAGTACTTC
NA	NA	TRBV14	TRBJ1-2	CASSQSSRVYTF	TGTGCCAGCAGCCAAAGTAGCAGAGTCTACACCTTC
NA	TRBD1	TRBV5-1	TRBJ2-7	CASSWGQVPYEQYF	TGCGCCAGCAGCTGGGGACAGGTCCCCTACGAGCAGTACTTC
NA	NA	TRBV29-1	TRBJ2-2	CSVTKGGGRSDTGELFF	TGCAGCGTTACGAAGGGAGGTGGGAGGTCGGACACCGGGGAGCTGTTTTTT
NA	NA	TRBV4-1	TRBJ2-3	CASSQGTATNTQYF	TGCGCCAGCAGCCAAGGGACGGCAACAAATACGCAGTATTTT
NA	NA	TRBV12-3/TRBV12-4	TRBJ2-5	CASSARLQETQYF	TGTGCCAGCAGTGCCAGGTTACAAGAGACCCAGTACTTC
NA	TRBD1	TRBV15	TRBJ1-2	CATSAGTGRYGYTF	TGTGCCACCAGCGCCGGGACAGGGAGATATGGCTACACCTTC
few	NA	TRBV28	TRBJ1-1	CASSILKNTEAFF	TGTGCCAGCAGTATCCTCAAGAACACTGAAGCTTTCTTT
NA	TRBD2	TRBV16	TRBJ2-7	CASSQSLLAGGIFYEQYF	TGTGCCAGCAGCCAATCCCTTCTAGCGGGGGGGATTTTCTACGAGCAGTACTTC
NA	NA	TRBV25-1	TRBJ1-1	CASSAAENFDSEAFF	TGTGCCAGCAGTGCCGCTGAAAACTTCGACTCTGAAGCTTTCTTT
NA	TRBD2	TRBV4-1	TRBJ2-3	CASSQPMPRLAGDSTDTQYF	TGCGCCAGCAGCCAACCCATGCCTCGACTAGCGGGGGATAGCACAGATACGCAGTATTTT
NA	TRBD1	TRBV3-1/TRBV3-2	TRBJ2-1	CASSQLSGTVKVEQFF	TGTGCCAGCAGCCAACTATCAGGGACAGTAAAAGTTGAGCAGTTCTTC
NA	NA	TRBV5-1	TRBJ1-2	CASSLGASLNYGYTF	TGCGCCAGCAGCTTGGGGGCCAGCCTTAACTATGGCTACACCTTC
NA	NA	TRBV4-1	TRBJ1-6	CASSQGRGTYNSPLHF	TGCGCCAGCAGCCAAGGGAGGGGGACATATAATTCACCCCTCCACTTT
NA	NA	TRBV19	TRBJ1-2	CASSMWYVGFYGYTF	TGTGCCAGTAGTATGTGGTACGTGGGCTTCTATGGCTACACCTTC
NA	NA	TRBV5-1	TRBJ1-3	CASRGVITGNTIYF	TGCGCCAGCAGAGGGGTTATCACCGGAAACACCATATATTTT
NA	NA	TRBV29-1	TRBJ1-1	CSVVGTEAFF	TGCAGCGTTGTGGGAACTGAAGCTTTCTTT
few	NA	TRBV19	TRBJ2-7	CASTPQGASYEQYF	TGTGCCAGTACCCCCCAAGGGGCATCCTACGAGCAGTACTTC
few	NA	TRBV30	TRBJ2-1	CAWSSVSEQFF	TGTGCCTGGAGCAGCGTAAGTGAGCAGTTCTTC
NA	NA	TRBV28	TRBJ1-1	CASSITVNTEAFF	TGTGCCAGCAGTATTACAGTGAACACTGAAGCTTTCTTT
once	TRBD1	TRBV25-1	TRBJ2-3	CASSDWRTGGTDTQYF	TGTGCCAGCAGTGATTGGAGGACAGGGGGAACAGATACGCAGTATTTT
NA	TRBD1	TRBV7-6	TRBJ2-5	CASSLGGVAGGMGETQYF	TGTGCCAGCAGCTTAGGAGGGGTGGCAGGGGGCATGGGAGAGACCCAGTACTTC
NA	NA	TRBV23-1	TRBJ2-5	CASSQCPTRAPIRTQYF	TGCGCCAGCAGTCAATGCCCAACCAGGGCTCCCATCAGGACCCAGTACTTC
few	NA	TRBV6-5	TRBJ1-1	CASRTWGDMNTEAFF	TGTGCCAGCAGGACTTGGGGAGACATGAACACTGAAGCTTTCTTT
NA	NA	TRBV4-2	TRBJ1-4	CASSQDDHRAATNEKLFF	TGTGCCAGCAGCCAAGATGACCACAGGGCCGCAACTAATGAAAAACTGTTTTTT
NA	TRBD1	TRBV15	TRBJ2-7	CATSSSLGTASYEQYF	TGTGCCACCAGCAGCTCACTAGGGACAGCCTCCTACGAGCAGTACTTC
NA	TRBD2	TRBV29-1	TRBJ2-7	CSVGSGGAAYEQYF	TGCAGCGTTGGATCGGGGGGAGCCGCCTACGAGCAGTACTTC
once	TRBD2	TRBV4-2	TRBJ2-4	CASSQGPTSGSNIQYF	TGTGCCAGCAGCCAAGGCCCGACTAGCGGGAGTAACATTCAGTACTTC
NA	NA	TRBV9	TRBJ2-1	CASSVSIAGHQGNEQFF	TGTGCCAGCAGCGTGTCTATAGCAGGGCATCAAGGCAATGAGCAGTTCTTC
NA	TRBD1	TRBV11-2	TRBJ2-1	CASSPGTGFNEQFF	TGTGCCAGCAGCCCCGGGACAGGTTTCAATGAGCAGTTCTTC